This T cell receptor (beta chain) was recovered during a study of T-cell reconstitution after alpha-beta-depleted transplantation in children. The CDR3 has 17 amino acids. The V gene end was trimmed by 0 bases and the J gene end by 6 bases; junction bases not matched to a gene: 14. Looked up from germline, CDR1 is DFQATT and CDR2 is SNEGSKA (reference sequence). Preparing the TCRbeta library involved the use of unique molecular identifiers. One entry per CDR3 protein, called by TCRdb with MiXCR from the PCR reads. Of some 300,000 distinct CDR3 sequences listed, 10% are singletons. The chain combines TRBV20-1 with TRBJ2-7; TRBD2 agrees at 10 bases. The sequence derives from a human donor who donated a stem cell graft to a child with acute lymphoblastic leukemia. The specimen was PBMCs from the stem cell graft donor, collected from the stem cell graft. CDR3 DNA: TGCAGTGCTAGAGATTCTGCTAGCGGGGGAGGTCGTCCCGAGCAGTACTTC. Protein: CSARDSASGGGRPEQYF.